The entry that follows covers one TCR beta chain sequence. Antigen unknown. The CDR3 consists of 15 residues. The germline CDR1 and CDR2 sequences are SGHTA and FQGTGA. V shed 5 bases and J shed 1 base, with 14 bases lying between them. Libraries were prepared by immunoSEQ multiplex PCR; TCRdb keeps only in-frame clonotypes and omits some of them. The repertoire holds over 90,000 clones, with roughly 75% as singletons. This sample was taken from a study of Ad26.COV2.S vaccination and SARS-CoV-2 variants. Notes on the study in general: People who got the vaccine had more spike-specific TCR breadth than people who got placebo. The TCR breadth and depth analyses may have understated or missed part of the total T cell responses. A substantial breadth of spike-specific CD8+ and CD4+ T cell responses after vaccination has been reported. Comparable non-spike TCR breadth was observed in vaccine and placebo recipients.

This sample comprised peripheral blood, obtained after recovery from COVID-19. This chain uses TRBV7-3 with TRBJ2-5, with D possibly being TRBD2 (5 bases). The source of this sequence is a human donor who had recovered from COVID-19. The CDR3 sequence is CASSLTGMTQETQYF. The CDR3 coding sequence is TGTGCCAGCAGCCTTACCGGGATGACCCAAGAGACCCAGTACTTC.